The TCR beta chain described here comes from a study of OX40 agonist ivuxolimab in advanced cancers. About the investigation overall: Ivuxolimab was a fully human IgG2 agonistic monoclonal antibody targeting the costimulatory receptor OX40 (CD134). A male proportion of roughly 85% and a mean age of 60 years, ranging from 23 to 79, were recorded for the dose-escalation cohort. Partial responses were achieved by three dose-escalation patients, of whom one had hepatocellular carcinoma and two had cutaneous melanoma. Patients were allowed to have had prior anti-PD-1, anti-PD-L1 or anti-CTLA-4 therapy, and approximately 43% of the dose-escalation patients had previously received checkpoint inhibitors. Intravenous ivuxolimab was administered to patients every 2 weeks at six dose levels: 0.01, 0.1, 0.3, 1.5, 3 and 10 mg/kg. The paper describes the monotherapy dose-escalation part (N ≈ 52 patients) of the phase I trial of ivuxolimab. Peripheral TCRbeta sequencing aimed to test whether ivuxolimab altered TCR sequence diversity and caused clonal T-cell expansion. Of the approximately 50 dose-escalation patients, hepatocellular carcinoma was present in about 20, melanoma in roughly 15, renal cell carcinoma in 9 and head and neck cancer in 9.

Beyond this particular receptor, the publication reports: Clonal expansion of both CD4+ and CD8+ blood T cells was observed from baseline to week 6 at doses 0.1 to 3.0 mg/kg. Partial responders in the 0.1-3.0 mg/kg groups had among the lowest normalized peripheral clonal expansion, especially among CD8+ T cells. After ivuxolimab, expanded clones were on average more numerous among CD8+ T cells than among CD4+ T cells. Low levels of normalized T-cell clonal expansion were also seen in some patients who did not respond. Antigen specificity was not determined for the clonally expanded peripheral T cells.

Notes on this clone: The specificity of this receptor is unknown. The sample holds no much larger clone one base away, and base qualities are not on file.

To sequence the TCRbeta CDR3 region, genomic DNA was isolated from the sorted cells. The immunoSEQ Assay was used to sequence the TCRbeta CDR3 regions. Here the immuneACCESS table is served through TCRdb, limited to in-frame sequences with V and J called. Missing clones are a known gap in these copies; in checked studies unresolved V genes cover under half, and the rest lacks a known reason. Here the sample has fewer than 70,000 clones; 80% to 95% occur a single time. The ten biggest clones cover less than 0.55% of the sample. The trial excluded patients who had a history of autoimmune disease or were on systemic immunosuppression. Peripheral blood for TCR sequencing was drawn from every dose cohort at baseline, at cycle 4 day 1 and at cycle 7 day 1. The samples were drawn from a first-in-human, open-label, multicenter phase I dose-escalation trial of ivuxolimab. Adults with locally advanced or metastatic head and neck squamous cell, hepatocellular, melanoma or renal cell carcinoma were enrolled in the trial. CD4+ and CD8+ T cells were sorted separately from peripheral blood before TCR sequencing.

The germline V gene yields KGHSH for CDR1 and LQKENI for CDR2. V was cut back by 4 bases and J by 9 bases, leaving a gap of 13 bases between them. The CDR3 goes from the cysteine to the phenylalanine over 13 residues. Only CDR3 DNA is held: 39 bases, read in frame from base 1. In this chain, TRBV18 is recombined with TRBJ2-1, with an unclear D gene assignment. This sequence was found in an adult with an advanced solid tumor such as melanoma, head and neck, liver or kidney cancer. This sample comprised CD4+ or CD8+ T cells sorted from blood, obtained in a trial of the OX40 agonist ivuxolimab. The CDR3 region reads CASSRATPGEQFF. The nucleotide sequence reads TGTGCCAGCTCACGAGCTACTCCGGGTGAGCAGTTCTTC.